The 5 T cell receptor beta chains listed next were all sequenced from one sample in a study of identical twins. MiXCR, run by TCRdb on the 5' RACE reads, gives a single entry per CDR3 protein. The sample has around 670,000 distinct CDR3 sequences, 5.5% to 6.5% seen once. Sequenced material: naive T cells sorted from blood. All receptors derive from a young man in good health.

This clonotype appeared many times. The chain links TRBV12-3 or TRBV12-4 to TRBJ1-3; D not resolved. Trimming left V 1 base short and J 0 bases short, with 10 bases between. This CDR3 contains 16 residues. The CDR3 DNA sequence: TGTGCCAGCAGTTTAGATCTCTCCGACTCTGGAAACACCATATATTTT. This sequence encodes CASSLDLSDSGNTIYF.

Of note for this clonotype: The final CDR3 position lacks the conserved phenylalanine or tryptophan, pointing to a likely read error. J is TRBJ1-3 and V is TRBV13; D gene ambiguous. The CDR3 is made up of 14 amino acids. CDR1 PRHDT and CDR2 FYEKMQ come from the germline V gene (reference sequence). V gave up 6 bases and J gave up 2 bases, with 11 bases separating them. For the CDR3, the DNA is TGTGCCAGCAGTCCTAAAGGACCTGGAAACACCATATATTGT. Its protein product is CASSPKGPGNTIYC.

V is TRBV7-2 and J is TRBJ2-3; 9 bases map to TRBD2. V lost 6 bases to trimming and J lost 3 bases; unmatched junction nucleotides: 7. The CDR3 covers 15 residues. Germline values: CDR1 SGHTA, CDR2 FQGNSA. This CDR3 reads CASRSSGSWTDTQYF. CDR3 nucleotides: TGTGCCAGCAGGAGTAGCGGGAGTTGGACAGATACGCAGTATTTT.

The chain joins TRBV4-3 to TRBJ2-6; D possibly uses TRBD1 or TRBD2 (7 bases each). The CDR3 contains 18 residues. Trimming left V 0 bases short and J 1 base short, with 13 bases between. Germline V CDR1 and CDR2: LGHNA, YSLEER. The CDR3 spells CASSQEGRGLSGANVLTF. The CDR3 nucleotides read TGCGCCAGCAGCCAAGAGGGGAGGGGGCTTTCTGGGGCCAACGTCCTGACTTTC.

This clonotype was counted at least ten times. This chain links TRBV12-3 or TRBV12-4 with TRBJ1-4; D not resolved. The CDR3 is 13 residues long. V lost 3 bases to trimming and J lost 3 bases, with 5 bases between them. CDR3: CASSLYANEKLFF. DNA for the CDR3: TGTGCCAGCAGTTTGTATGCTAATGAAAAACTGTTTTTT.